This TCR beta chain is from a study of metastatic and nonmetastatic thyroid tumors. Across the whole study: Repertoires of blood and of tissue (tumor or nodule) from malignant and benign thyroid patients were compared.

At least ten counts were recorded for this clone. TCRdb re-called the PCR reads with MiXCR. Found here are about 92,000 clones, more than 13% of them singletons; the top ten hold roughly 3.6%. The CDR3 consists of 16 residues. J was trimmed by 6 bases and V by 0 bases; bases with no gene match: 6. CDR1 is MNHEY and CDR2 is SVGEGT in the germline V gene. Each patient came to thyroid surgery without any prior treatment (of any kind). The V and J genes are TRBV6-2 or TRBV6-3 and TRBJ2-3, with 10 bases aligning to TRBD1. The sequence was obtained from a female donor with papillary thyroid cancer or a benign thyroid nodule (not recorded which). Some clones in this sample may be carry-over from other donors' samples. Sequencing was carried out using blood. The CDR3 here is CASSYSRDRGPDTQYF. The CDR3 DNA sequence: TGTGCCAGCAGTTACTCGAGGGACAGGGGCCCCGATACGCAGTATTTT.